This TCR beta chain was sequenced in a study of blood T cells in healthy people across ages. Study-level points and caveats: Older individuals had lower TCR beta diversity per million T cells (the decline was roughly linear). A strong correlation between TCR beta diversity and naive T cell percentage was seen. More naive CD4+ cells and higher diversity marked long-lived donors relative to aged donors.

As to this clonotype: Its cognate antigen is unknown.

This CDR3 has 18 residues. The V gene lost 0 bases and the J gene lost 5 bases, with 19 bases spanning the gap. CDR1 is SGHTA, CDR2 FQGNSA, per germline. A sample-barcoded 5' primer and a J-beta primer mix were used in a second PCR of about 7 to 11 cycles. TCRdb re-derived calls from the 5' RACE reads in MiXCR, one entry per CDR3 protein. The sample has hundreds of thousands of distinct CDR3 sequences, 56% seen once. It was about 10 milliliters of peripheral blood that were drawn from each donor. The TCR sequence derives from a man aged 40-49 years in good health. J is TRBJ1-4 and V is TRBV7-2; no reliable D call. Sequencing was done on a sample of blood. CDR3 amino acids: CASSLAPASGGVNEKLFF. Written as DNA, the CDR3 is TGTGCCAGCAGCTTAGCCCCGGCTAGCGGCGGGGTCAATGAAAAACTGTTTTTT. Variable domain in full (rest from reference TRBV7-2 and TRBJ1-4): GAGVSQSPSNKVTEKGKDVELRCDPISGHTALYWYRQSLGQGLEFLIYFQGNSAPDKSGLPSDRFSAERTGGSVSTLTIQRTQQEDSAVYLCASSLAPASGGVNEKLFFGSGTQLSVL.